Given below is one T cell receptor beta chain in context. Using immunoSEQ multiplex PCR, the repertoire was profiled, and TCRdb retains in-frame clones only, with some absent. The sample lists hundreds of thousands of clones, around 89% occurring once. Germline CDR1 reads ENHRY; CDR2 reads SYGVKD. V lost 7 bases to trimming and J lost 4 bases; unmatched junction nucleotides: 13. This CDR3 is built from 17 residues. These data originate in a study of blood T cell repertoires in COVID-19. This receptor was obtained from a young woman with COVID-19, enrolled during active disease. What was sequenced was peripheral blood. V usage is TRBV10-3 and J usage is TRBJ1-4; 9 nucleotides agree with TRBD1. In DNA, the CDR3 is TGTGCCATCATTCCCAATACCCGGACAGGGGATAATGAAAAACTGTTTTTT. This gives the protein CAIIPNTRTGDNEKLFF.